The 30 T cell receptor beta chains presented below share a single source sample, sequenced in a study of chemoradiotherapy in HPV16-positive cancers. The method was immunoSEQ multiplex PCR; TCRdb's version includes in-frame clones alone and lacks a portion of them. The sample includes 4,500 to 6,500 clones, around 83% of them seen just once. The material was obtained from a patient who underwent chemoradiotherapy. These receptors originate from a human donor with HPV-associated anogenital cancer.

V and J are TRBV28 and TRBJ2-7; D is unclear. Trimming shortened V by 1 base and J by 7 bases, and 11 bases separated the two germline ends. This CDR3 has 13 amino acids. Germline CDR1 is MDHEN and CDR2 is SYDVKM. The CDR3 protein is CASSLYSDEEQYF. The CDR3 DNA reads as TGTGCCAGCAGTTTATACTCCGATGAAGAGCAGTACTTC.

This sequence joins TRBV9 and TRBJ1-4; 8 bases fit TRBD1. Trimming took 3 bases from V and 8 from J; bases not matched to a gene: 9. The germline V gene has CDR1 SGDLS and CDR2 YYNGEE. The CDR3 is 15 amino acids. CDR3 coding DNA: TGTGCCAGCAGCGCAGAGGACAGGGTGAGAGAAAAACTGTTTTTT. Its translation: CASSAEDRVREKLFF. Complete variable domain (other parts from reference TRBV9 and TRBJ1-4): DSGVTQTPKHLITATGQRVTLRCSPRSGDLSVYWYQQSLDQGLQFLIQYYNGEERAKGNILERFSAQQFPDLHSELNLSSLELGDSALYFCASSAEDRVREKLFFGSGTQLSVL.

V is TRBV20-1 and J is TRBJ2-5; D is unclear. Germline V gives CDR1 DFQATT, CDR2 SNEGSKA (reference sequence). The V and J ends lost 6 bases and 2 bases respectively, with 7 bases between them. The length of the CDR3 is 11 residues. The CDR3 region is CSAHRQETQYF. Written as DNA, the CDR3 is TGCAGTGCCCACAGACAAGAGACCCAGTACTTC.

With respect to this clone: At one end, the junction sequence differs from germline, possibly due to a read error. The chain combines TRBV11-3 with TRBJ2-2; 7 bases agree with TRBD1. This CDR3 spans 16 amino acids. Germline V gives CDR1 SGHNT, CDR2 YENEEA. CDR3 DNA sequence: TGTGCCGGCAGCTTAGAAGGGACAGATCACACCGGGGAGCTGTTTTTT. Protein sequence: CAGSLEGTDHTGELFF. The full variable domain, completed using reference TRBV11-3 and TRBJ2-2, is EAGVVQSPRYKIIEKKQPVAFWCNPISGHNTLYWYLQNLGQGPELLIRYENEEAVDDSQLPKDRFSAERLKGVDSTLKIQPAELGDSAVYLCAGSLEGTDHTGELFFGEGSRLTVL.

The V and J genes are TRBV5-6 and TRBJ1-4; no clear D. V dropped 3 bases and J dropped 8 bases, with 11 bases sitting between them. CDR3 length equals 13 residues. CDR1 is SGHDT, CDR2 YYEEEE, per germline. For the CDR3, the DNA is TGTGCCAGCAGCTGGAGGGTCCAGGAAAAACTGTTTTTT. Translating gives CASSWRVQEKLFF.

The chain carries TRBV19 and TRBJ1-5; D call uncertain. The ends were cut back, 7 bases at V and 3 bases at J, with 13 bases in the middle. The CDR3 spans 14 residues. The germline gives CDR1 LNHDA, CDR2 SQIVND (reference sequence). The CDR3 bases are TGTGCCAGTAAGAACGGACCCAACAATCAGCCCCAGCATTTT. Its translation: CASKNGPNNQPQHF. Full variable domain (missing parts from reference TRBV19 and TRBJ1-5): DGGITQSPKYLFRKEGQNVTLSCEQNLNHDAMYWYRQDPGQGLRLIYYSQIVNDFQKGDIAEGYSVSREKKESFPLTVTSAQKNPTAFYLCASKNGPNNQPQHFGDGTRLSIL.

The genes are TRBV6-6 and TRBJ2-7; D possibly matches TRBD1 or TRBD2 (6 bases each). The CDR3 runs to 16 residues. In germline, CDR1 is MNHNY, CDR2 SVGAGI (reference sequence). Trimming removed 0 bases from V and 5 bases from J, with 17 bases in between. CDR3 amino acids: CASSYSILPGADEQYF. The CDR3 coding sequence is TGTGCCAGCAGTTACTCCATTTTGCCGGGGGCGGACGAGCAGTACTTC.

This chain's CDR3 is CATSRLQRGNIQYF. The CDR3 DNA reads TGTGCCACCAGCAGACTCCAGCGGGGAAACATTCAGTACTTC. This rearrangement joins TRBV15 to TRBJ2-4; 7 bases map to TRBD2. After removal of 2 bases from V and 6 bases from J, the junction contained 4 bases not matched to a gene. Germline lookup yields CDR1 LNHNV and CDR2 YYDKDF (reference sequence). The CDR3 has 14 amino acids.

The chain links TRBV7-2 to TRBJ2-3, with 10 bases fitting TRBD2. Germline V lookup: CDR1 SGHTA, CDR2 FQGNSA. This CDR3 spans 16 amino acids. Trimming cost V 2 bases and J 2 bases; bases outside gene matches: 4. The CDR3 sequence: CASSLRSGGATDTQYF. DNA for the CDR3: TGTGCCAGCAGCTTAAGGAGCGGGGGGGCCACAGATACGCAGTATTTT.

CDR3 sequence reads: CASSKGTRVYEQYF. The CDR3 region has the DNA TGTGCCAGCAGCAAGGGGACTAGGGTCTACGAGCAGTACTTC. This chain connects TRBV5-8 to TRBJ2-7; TRBD2 matches at 8 bases. This CDR3 is built from 14 residues. V dropped 4 bases and J dropped 3; count of bases not matched to a gene: 6. Per the germline V gene, CDR1 is SGHTS and CDR2 is YDEGEE.

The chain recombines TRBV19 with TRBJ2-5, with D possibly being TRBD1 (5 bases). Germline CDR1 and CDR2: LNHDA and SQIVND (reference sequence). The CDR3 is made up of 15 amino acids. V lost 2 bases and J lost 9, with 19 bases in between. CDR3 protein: CASSITTTGSGAQYF. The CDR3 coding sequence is TGTGCCAGTAGTATAACCACAACAGGTTCTGGGGCCCAGTACTTC.

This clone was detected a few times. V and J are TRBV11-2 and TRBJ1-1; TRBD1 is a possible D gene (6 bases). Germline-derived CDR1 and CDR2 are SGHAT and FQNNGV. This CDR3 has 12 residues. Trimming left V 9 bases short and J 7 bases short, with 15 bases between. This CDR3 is CASRGGRLEAFF. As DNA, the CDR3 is TGTGCCAGTAGGGGGGGCAGGCTTGAAGCTTTCTTT.

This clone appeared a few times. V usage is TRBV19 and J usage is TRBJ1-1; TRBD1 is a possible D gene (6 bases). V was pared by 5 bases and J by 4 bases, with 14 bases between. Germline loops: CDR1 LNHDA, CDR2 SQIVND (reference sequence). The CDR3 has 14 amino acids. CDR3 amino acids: CASSPQGLTTEAFF. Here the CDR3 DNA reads TGTGCCAGTAGTCCACAGGGCCTGACCACTGAAGCTTTCTTT. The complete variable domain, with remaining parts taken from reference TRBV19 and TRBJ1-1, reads DGGITQSPKYLFRKEGQNVTLSCEQNLNHDAMYWYRQDPGQGLRLIYYSQIVNDFQKGDIAEGYSVSREKKESFPLTVTSAQKNPTAFYLCASSPQGLTTEAFFGQGTRLTVV.

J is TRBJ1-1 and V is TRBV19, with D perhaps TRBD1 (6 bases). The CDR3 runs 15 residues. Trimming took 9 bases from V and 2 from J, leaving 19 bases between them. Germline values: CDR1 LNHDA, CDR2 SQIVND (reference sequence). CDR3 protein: CASSHPGGANTEAFF. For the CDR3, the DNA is TGTGCCAGCTCCCATCCGGGGGGGGCTAACACTGAAGCTTTCTTT.

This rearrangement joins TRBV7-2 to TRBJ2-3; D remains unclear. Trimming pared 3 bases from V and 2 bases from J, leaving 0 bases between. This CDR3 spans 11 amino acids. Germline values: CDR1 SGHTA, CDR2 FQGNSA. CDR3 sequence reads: CASSFTDTQYF. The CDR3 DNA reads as TGTGCCAGCAGCTTCACAGATACGCAGTATTTT.

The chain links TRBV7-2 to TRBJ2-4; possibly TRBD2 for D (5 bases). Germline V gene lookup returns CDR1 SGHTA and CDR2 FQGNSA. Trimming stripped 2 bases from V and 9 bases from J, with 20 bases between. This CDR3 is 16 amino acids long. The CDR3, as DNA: TGTGCCAGCAGCTTAAATCCGGGGATGGTCGTAGGCATTCAGTACTTC. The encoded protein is CASSLNPGMVVGIQYF. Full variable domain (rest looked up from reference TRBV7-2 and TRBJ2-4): GAGVSQSPSNKVTEKGKDVELRCDPISGHTALYWYRQSLGQGLEFLIYFQGNSAPDKSGLPSDRFSAERTGGSVSTLTIQRTQQEDSAVYLCASSLNPGMVVGIQYFGAGTRLSVL.

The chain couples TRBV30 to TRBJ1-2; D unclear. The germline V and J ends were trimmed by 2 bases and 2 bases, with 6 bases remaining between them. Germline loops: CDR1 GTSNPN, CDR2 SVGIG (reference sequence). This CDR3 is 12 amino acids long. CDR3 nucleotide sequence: TGTGCCTGGAGTCAGGAAAACTATGGCTACACCTTC. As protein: CAWSQENYGYTF.

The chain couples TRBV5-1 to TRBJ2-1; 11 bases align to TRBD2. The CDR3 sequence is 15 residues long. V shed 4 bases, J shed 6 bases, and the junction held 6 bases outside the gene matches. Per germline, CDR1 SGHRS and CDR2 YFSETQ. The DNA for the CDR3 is TGCGCCAGCAGCCCGGCCCTAGCGGGGGGCAATGAGCAGTTCTTC. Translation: CASSPALAGGNEQFF.

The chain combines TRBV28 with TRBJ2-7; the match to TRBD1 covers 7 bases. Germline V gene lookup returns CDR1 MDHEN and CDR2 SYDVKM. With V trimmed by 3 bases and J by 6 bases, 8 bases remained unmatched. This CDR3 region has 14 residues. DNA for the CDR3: TGTGCCAGCAGTTTCGCACAGGGGAACGGCGAGCAGTACGTC. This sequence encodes CASSFAQGNGEQYV.

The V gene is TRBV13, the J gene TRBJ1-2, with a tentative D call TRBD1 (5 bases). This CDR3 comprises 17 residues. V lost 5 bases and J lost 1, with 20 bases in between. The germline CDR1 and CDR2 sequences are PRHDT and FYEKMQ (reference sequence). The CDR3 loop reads CASSPPTGTLFNYGYTF. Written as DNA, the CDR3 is TGTGCCAGCAGCCCGCCGACCGGGACCCTTTTTAACTATGGCTACACCTTC. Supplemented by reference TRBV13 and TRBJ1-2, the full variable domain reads AAGVIQSPRHLIKEKRETATLKCYPIPRHDTVYWYQQGPGQDPQFLISFYEKMQSDKGSIPDRFSAQQFSDYHSELNMSSLELGDSALYFCASSPPTGTLFNYGYTFGSGTRLTVV.

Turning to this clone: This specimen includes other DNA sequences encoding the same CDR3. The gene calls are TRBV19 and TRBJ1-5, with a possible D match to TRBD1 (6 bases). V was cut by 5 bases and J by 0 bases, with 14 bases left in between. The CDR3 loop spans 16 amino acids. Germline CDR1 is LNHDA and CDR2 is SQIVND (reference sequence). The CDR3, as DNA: TGTGCCAGTAGTCCCCGGACAGCAAATAGCAATCAGCCCCAGCATTTT. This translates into CASSPRTANSNQPQHF.

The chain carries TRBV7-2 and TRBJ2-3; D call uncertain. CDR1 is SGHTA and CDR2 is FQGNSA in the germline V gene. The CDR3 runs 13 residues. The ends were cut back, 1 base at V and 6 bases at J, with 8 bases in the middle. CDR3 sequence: CASSLGSFDTQYF. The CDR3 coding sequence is TGTGCCAGCAGCTTAGGTTCTTTCGATACGCAGTATTTT. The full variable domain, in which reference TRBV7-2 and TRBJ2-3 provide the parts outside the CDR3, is GAGVSQSPSNKVTEKGKDVELRCDPISGHTALYWYRQSLGQGLEFLIYFQGNSAPDKSGLPSDRFSAERTGGSVSTLTIQRTQQEDSAVYLCASSLGSFDTQYFGPGTRLTVL.

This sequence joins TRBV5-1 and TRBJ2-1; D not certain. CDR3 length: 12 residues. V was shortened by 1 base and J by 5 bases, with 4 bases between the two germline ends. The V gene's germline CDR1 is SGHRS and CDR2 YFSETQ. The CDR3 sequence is CASSLINNEQFF. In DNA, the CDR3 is TGCGCCAGCAGCTTGATTAACAATGAGCAGTTCTTC.

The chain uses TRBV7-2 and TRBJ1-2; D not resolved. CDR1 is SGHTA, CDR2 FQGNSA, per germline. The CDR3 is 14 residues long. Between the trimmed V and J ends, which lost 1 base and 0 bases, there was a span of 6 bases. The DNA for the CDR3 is TGTGCCAGCAGCTTAGGAAGAACTAACTATGGCTACACCTTC. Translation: CASSLGRTNYGYTF.

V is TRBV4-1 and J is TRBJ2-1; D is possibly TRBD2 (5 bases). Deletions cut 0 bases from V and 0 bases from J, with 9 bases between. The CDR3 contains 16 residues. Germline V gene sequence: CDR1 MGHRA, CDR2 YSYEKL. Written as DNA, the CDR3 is TGCGCCAGCAGCCAAGAAAGCGGAGTCTCCTACAATGAGCAGTTCTTC. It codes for CASSQESGVSYNEQFF.

The CDR3 reads CASATLRLGELFF. CDR3 sequence (DNA): TGTGCTAGTGCGACTCTCCGGTTGGGGGAGCTGTTTTTT. This chain connects TRBV12-5 to TRBJ2-2; D call uncertain. This CDR3 contains 13 residues. Germline assignment: CDR1 LGHNT and CDR2 FRNRAP. V was shortened by 7 bases and J by 8 bases, with 14 bases between the two germline ends. Complete variable domain (other parts from reference TRBV12-5 and TRBJ2-2): DARVTQTPRHKVTEMGQEVTMRCQPILGHNTVFWYRQTMMQGLELLAYFRNRAPLDDSGMPKDRFSAEMPDATLATLKIQPSEPRDSAVYFCASATLRLGELFFGEGSRLTVL.

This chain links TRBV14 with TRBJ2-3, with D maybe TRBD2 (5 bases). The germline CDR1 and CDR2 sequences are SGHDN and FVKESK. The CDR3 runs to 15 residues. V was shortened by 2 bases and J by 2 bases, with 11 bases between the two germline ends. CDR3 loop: CASSQPGYYTDTQYF. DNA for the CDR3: TGTGCCAGCAGCCAACCGGGGTATTACACAGATACGCAGTATTTT.

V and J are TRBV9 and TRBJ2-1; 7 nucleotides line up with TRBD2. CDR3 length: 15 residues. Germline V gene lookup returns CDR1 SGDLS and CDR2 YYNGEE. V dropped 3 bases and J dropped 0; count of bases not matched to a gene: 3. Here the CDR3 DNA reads TGTGCCAGCAGCGGCAGCGGGGTCTCCTACAATGAGCAGTTCTTC. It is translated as CASSGSGVSYNEQFF.

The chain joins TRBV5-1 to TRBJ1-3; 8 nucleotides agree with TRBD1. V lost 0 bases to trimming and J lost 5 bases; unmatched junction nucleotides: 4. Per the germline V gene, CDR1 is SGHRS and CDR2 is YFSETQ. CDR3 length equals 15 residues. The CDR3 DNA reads TGCGCCAGCAGCTTGGATGGACAGGGTCGAAACACCATATATTTT. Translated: CASSLDGQGRNTIYF.

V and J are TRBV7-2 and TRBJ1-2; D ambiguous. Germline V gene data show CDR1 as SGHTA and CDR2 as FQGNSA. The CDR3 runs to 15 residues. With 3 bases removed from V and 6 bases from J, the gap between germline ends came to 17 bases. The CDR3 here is CASSFVPYPWDGYTF. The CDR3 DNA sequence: TGTGCCAGCAGCTTTGTTCCGTACCCTTGGGATGGCTACACCTTC. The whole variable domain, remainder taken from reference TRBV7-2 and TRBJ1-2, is GAGVSQSPSNKVTEKGKDVELRCDPISGHTALYWYRQSLGQGLEFLIYFQGNSAPDKSGLPSDRFSAERTGGSVSTLTIQRTQQEDSAVYLCASSFVPYPWDGYTFGSGTRLTVV.